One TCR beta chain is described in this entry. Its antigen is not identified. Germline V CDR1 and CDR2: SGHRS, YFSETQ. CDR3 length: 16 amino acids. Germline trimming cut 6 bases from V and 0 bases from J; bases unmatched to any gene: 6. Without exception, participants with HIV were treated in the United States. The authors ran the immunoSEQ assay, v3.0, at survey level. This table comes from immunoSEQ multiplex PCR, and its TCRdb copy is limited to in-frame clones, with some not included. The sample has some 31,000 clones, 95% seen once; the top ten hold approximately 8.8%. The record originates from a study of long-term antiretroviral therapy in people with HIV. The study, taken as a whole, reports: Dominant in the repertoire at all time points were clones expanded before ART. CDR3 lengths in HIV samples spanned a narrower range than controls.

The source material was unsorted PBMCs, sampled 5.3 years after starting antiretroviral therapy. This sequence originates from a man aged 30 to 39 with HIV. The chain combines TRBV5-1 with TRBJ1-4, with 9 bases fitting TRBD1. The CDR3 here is CASTKTGGTTNEKLFF. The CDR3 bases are TGCGCCAGCACAAAGACAGGGGGGACAACTAATGAAAAACTGTTTTTT. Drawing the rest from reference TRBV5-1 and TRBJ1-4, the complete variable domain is KAGVTQTPRYLIKTRGQQVTLSCSPISGHRSVSWYQQTPGQGLQFLFEYFSETQRNKGNFPGRFSGRQFSNSRSEMNVSTLELGDSALYLCASTKTGGTTNEKLFFGSGTQLSVL.